This paragraph reports one T cell receptor (beta chain). The target antigen is unknown. V shed 4 bases, J shed 1 base, and the junction held 3 bases outside the gene matches. The CDR3 extends over 14 amino acids. Germline CDR1 is SGHRS and CDR2 is YFSETQ. This entry comes from a study of post-analysis software for immune sequencing data. For the study at large: Multiple sclerosis in the patients followed relapsing-remitting, secondary progressive and progressive-relapsing courses. Points from the study as a whole: TRBV5-6, TRBV5-1 and TRBV20-1 were among 4 or 5 TRBV segments more frequent in patients than controls.

cDNA libraries for TCR beta contained unique molecular identifiers. One entry per CDR3 protein, called by TCRdb with MiXCR from the PCR reads. The profile shows approximately 360,000 distinct CDR3 sequences, less than 40% of them singletons. This TCR was sampled from a girl aged 5-17 years with multiple sclerosis. This sequence joins TRBV5-1 and TRBJ1-1; 8 bases map to TRBD1. The specimen sequenced was blood. Written as DNA, the CDR3 is TGCGCCAGCAGCGAGACAGGGGCGAACACTGAAGCTTTCTTT. Residues: CASSETGANTEAFF.